Listed below are T cell receptor beta chains from one sample, sequenced in a study of T cells after somatic rescue of genetic block. Clones were read by immunoSEQ multiplex PCR, and TCRdb kept only the in-frame ones, dropping some. The table includes roughly 70,000 clones, about 91% detected once. Sequenced: peripheral blood mononuclear cells (PBMCs). Receptors originate from a man aged 35-49 years. CDR3s include the opening cysteine and the closing phenylalanine or tryptophan.

cdr3_aa,v_call
CASTKGTSGNNEQFF,TRBV7-9
CASSPRQDNSPLHF,TRBV14
CASRKGNQPQHF,TRBV19
CASSLLKGTNEKLFF,TRBV7-2
CASSSEGANYGYTF,TRBV5-1
CASSLVRVETSPLHF,TRBV28
CASSLRRSLYNSPLHF,TRBV7-8
CASRSGGDTQYF,TRBV27
CASHSGRNTEAFF,TRBV19
CASSLRGGLPQHF,TRBV5-1
CASSRPGTGREQYF,TRBV14
CASSPSWGDTGKLFF,TRBV7-6
CASSPPPLAGSTGELFF,TRBV18
CASSPQGWDTEAFF,TRBV18
CASSRASGGASTDTQYF,TRBV19
CSVVRGPNEQFF,TRBV29-1
CASSLRGENLLEQFF,TRBV7-2
CASSPWGTGISYEQYF,TRBV2
CASSTGPANEQFF,TRBV10-2
CASTGFGYTF,TRBV2
CAWSVAGGVYEQYF,TRBV30
CAATRSSGNTIYF,TRBV18
CASSQDGASGAPREQFF,TRBV4-1
CASRIVNTEAFF,TRBV7-2
CASSVDRASNQPQHF,TRBV2
CASSYSRGTGELFF,TRBV6-5
CASRWTVHQPQHF,TRBV19
CASSQDWAGDGTDTQYF,TRBV4-3
CAWSESGSPLHF,TRBV30
CASSIGSTGELFF,TRBV19
CASSVSGTSFGYNEQFF,TRBV11-3
CASSFVAGRTDTQYF,TRBV7-9
CASSLAGGDSSQPQHF,TRBV5-4
CASSLDGQETQYF,TRBV18
CAWSVMSNRGGYTF,TRBV30
CASGANEQFF,TRBV25-1
CASRTGATYEQYF,TRBV11-2
CASSRGGQGYEQYF,TRBV4-1
CASSPRGLAGYNEQFF,TRBV27